This passage covers 12 T cell receptor beta chains from one sample sequenced in a study of T cells after yellow fever vaccination. TCRdb itself ran the 5' RACE reads through MiXCR, one entry per CDR3 protein. The sample carries roughly 340,000 distinct CDR3 sequences, around 3.9% recorded once. The input for sequencing was PBMCs, taken 5 days after the yellow fever booster vaccination. These receptors came from a man aged 18 to 29 who received the YFV17D yellow fever vaccine.

This clonotype was counted a few times. The chain uses TRBV20-1 and TRBJ2-1, with D perhaps assigned TRBD1 or TRBD2 (5 bases each). CDR1 is DFQATT and CDR2 is SNEGSKA in the germline V gene (reference sequence). Trimming stripped 0 bases from V and 6 bases from J, with 15 bases between. The CDR3 is 15 residues long. CDR3 amino acids: CSARDSRGLLNEQFF. The CDR3 bases are TGCAGTGCTAGAGATTCGAGGGGTTTGCTCAATGAGCAGTTCTTC.

There are many counts of this clonotype. The chain uses TRBV20-1 and TRBJ2-5; perhaps D is TRBD1 or TRBD2 (5 bases each). V lost 1 base and J lost 3, with 21 bases in between. This CDR3 contains 17 residues. CDR1 is DFQATT and CDR2 is SNEGSKA in the germline V gene (reference sequence). The CDR3 bases are TGCAGTGCTAGAGGCGTGATGTCGGGACGGCAAGAAGAGACCCAGTACTTC. Its translation: CSARGVMSGRQEETQYF.

V is TRBV6-6 and J is TRBJ1-5, with TRBD1 as a possible D gene (5 bases). The V gene's germline CDR1 is MNHNY and CDR2 SVGAGI (reference sequence). Between the trimmed V and J ends, which lost 4 bases and 0 bases, there was a span of 7 bases. The CDR3 runs 14 residues. In DNA, the CDR3 is TGTGCCAGCAGTTTACAGGATAGCAATCAGCCCCAGCATTTT. It encodes CASSLQDSNQPQHF.

This clonotype was detected only a few times. This chain connects TRBV5-1 to TRBJ2-1; 11 nucleotides match TRBD2. CDR3 length: 17 residues. Looked up from germline, CDR1 is SGHRS and CDR2 is YFSETQ. V was pared by 0 bases and J by 3 bases, with 5 bases of the junction left unmatched. The CDR3 sequence: CASSLDWTSGYYNEQFF. DNA of the CDR3: TGCGCCAGCAGCTTGGATTGGACTAGCGGGTACTACAATGAGCAGTTCTTC.

This clonotype was observed a few times. CDR3 bases: TGTGCCAGCAGCCGAGGGACCATCGAGCAGTACGTC. Translated: CASSRGTIEQYV. The genes are TRBV6-2 or TRBV6-3 and TRBJ2-7, with D possibly called TRBD1 or TRBD2 (5 bases each). CDR3 length equals 12 residues. V was cut by 6 bases and J by 6 bases, with 12 bases left in between. The germline gives CDR1 MNHEY, CDR2 SVGEGT.

Only a few counts were recorded for this clonotype. The V call is TRBV7-2, the J call TRBJ2-5; 7 bases are shared with TRBD1. Germline assignment: CDR1 SGHTA and CDR2 FQGNSA. The CDR3 sequence is 15 residues long. V was clipped by 4 bases and J by 4 bases; unmatched bases: 9. In nucleotides, the CDR3 is TGTGCCAGCAGCTCTCCGACAGGGTATGGAGAGACCCAGTACTTC. It specifies CASSSPTGYGETQYF.

The sample holds a few counts of this clonotype. A much larger clone sits a single nucleotide away, making a read error possible. The chain recombines TRBV9 with TRBJ2-5; no clear D gene. Germline lookup yields CDR1 SGDLS and CDR2 YYNGEE. This CDR3 is built from 13 residues. V lost 0 bases and J 1 base, leaving 4 bases between the germline ends. The CDR3 DNA follows: TGTGCCAGCAGCGTAGATTCCCAAGAGACCCAGTACTTC. It is translated as CASSVDSQETQYF.

This clonotype came up a few times. This sequence joins TRBV20-1 and TRBJ1-3, with D unclear. The CDR3 is 12 residues long. Trimming stripped 3 bases from V and 0 bases from J, with 3 bases between. Germline values: CDR1 DFQATT, CDR2 SNEGSKA (reference sequence). CDR3 sequence: CSASLSGNTIYF. The CDR3, as DNA: TGCAGTGCTAGCCTCTCTGGAAACACCATATATTTT.

This clonotype was detected only a few times. The chain couples TRBV7-2 to TRBJ2-3; D unresolved. The CDR3 runs 14 residues. Germline V CDR1 and CDR2: SGHTA, FQGNSA. V was trimmed by 1 base and J by 2 bases, leaving 7 bases between them. CDR3 region: CASSLVVATDTQYF. The CDR3 DNA sequence: TGTGCCAGCAGCTTAGTAGTAGCCACAGATACGCAGTATTTT. Together with reference TRBV7-2 and TRBJ2-3, the CDR3 gives the full variable domain: GAGVSQSPSNKVTEKGKDVELRCDPISGHTALYWYRQSLGQGLEFLIYFQGNSAPDKSGLPSDRFSAERTGGSVSTLTIQRTQQEDSAVYLCASSLVVATDTQYFGPGTRLTVL.

This clonotype showed up many times. The chain links TRBV6-2 or TRBV6-3 to TRBJ2-3, with D unresolved. This CDR3 spans 12 amino acids. The germline CDR1 and CDR2 sequences are MNHEY and SVGEGT. V gave up 6 bases and J gave up 4 bases, with 8 bases separating them. CDR3 loop: CASSDLADTQYF. The CDR3 nucleotides read TGTGCCAGCAGCGACTTAGCAGATACGCAGTATTTT.

The table lists this clonotype with a few counts. The chain combines TRBV7-2 with TRBJ2-2; 10 positions match TRBD2. The CDR3 sequence is 16 residues long. Trimming cost V 3 bases and J 6 bases; bases outside gene matches: 7. Germline-derived CDR1 and CDR2 are SGHTA and FQGNSA. In DNA form, the CDR3 reads TGTGCCAGCAGCTTTTCTAGCGGGGGTTACGCCGGGGAGCTGTTTTTT. Its translation: CASSFSSGGYAGELFF.

The gene calls are TRBV12-3 or TRBV12-4 and TRBJ2-7, with TRBD1 matching over 7 bases. This CDR3 contains 16 residues. V lost 2 bases to trimming and J lost 1 base; unmatched junction nucleotides: 8. CDR3 sequence (DNA): TGTGCCAGCAGTTTATTACCGCCGGGACAGTCCTACGAGCAGTACTTC. Residues: CASSLLPPGQSYEQYF.